Listed below are T cell receptor beta chains from one sample, sequenced in a study of T cells expressing NK-cell markers. TCRdb processed the 5' RACE reads again and assigns one entry to each CDR3 protein, with no DNA. The listing records hundreds of thousands of distinct CDR3 sequences. Sequencing was performed on blood T cells: a sorted CD56 or NKG2C T cell subset, CD4+ or CD8+ T cells, or bulk PBMC T cells (not recorded which). These receptors all come from a man between 18 and 69 years old in good health. Each CDR3 is given with its conserved first and last residue. Fields, in order: J gene, CDR3 length, V gene, CDR3 protein.

TRBJ2-1 15 TRBV19 CASSIGGQGLGEQFF
TRBJ1-2 13 TRBV25-1 CASRRGPMEGYTF
TRBJ2-7 14 TRBV24-1 CATSDPGQGNEQYF
TRBJ2-5 14 TRBV12-5 CASGNGLFQETQYF
TRBJ2-1 16 TRBV25-1 CASSELTGGAYNEQFF
TRBJ2-3 15 TRBV5-6 CASSYQGGVGDTQYF
TRBJ2-5 19 TRBV5-1 CASRPLGTSGGQYQETQYF
TRBJ1-5 15 TRBV19 CASSPRQGAGQPQHF
TRBJ2-1 15 TRBV5-1 CASSLVTTGNNEQFF
TRBJ1-1 15 TRBV7-6 CASSLSGRRNTEAFF
TRBJ1-2 15 TRBV6-1 CASSPWGGSNYGYTF
TRBJ2-1 12 TRBV20-1 CSARVKPGEQFF
TRBJ1-3 13 TRBV5-1 CASRPISGNTIYF
TRBJ2-7 14 TRBV28 CASSFAGVAYEQYF
TRBJ2-1 17 TRBV5-1 CASSRSGLAGLPNEQFF
TRBJ1-4 14 TRBV7-9 CASSLKQQNEKLFF
TRBJ1-1 14 TRBV10-3 CAISGGSKNTEAFF
TRBJ1-1 14 TRBV21-1 CASGRSSLNTEAFF
TRBJ2-7 16 TRBV3-1 CASSQESGSASYEQYF
TRBJ2-7 13 TRBV12-3/TRBV12-4 CASRRTALTSQYF
TRBJ2-1 16 TRBV4-2 CASSSHTSGGASEQFF
TRBJ2-2 15 TRBV5-1 CASSSYTGAPGELFF
TRBJ1-2 15 TRBV4-2 CASSQGQAGYYGYTF
TRBJ2-4 15 TRBV12-3/TRBV12-4 CASSIRLAEQNIQYF
TRBJ1-1 17 TRBV12-3/TRBV12-4 CASSLWGRGRGSTEAFF
TRBJ2-2 16 TRBV12-3/TRBV12-4 CASRAGTQGTGELFFF
TRBJ2-7 14 TRBV6-2/TRBV6-3 CASSSRGLAGEQYF
TRBJ1-5 14 TRBV20-1 CSARSQVGNQPQHF